Below are 17 T cell receptor beta chains sequenced from a single sample in a study of blood T cells in healthy people across ages (dated by TCRdb to between 2015 and 2017). Receptor amplification or capture employed 5' RACE. The instrument given in TCRdb is Illumina HiSeq 2500. A second PCR of about 6 to 12 cycles was performed with a sample-barcoded 5' primer and a J-beta primer mix. Through fastp at Q25 and MiXCR, TCRdb rebuilt clones from the public reads, retaining in-frame beta chains. Entries that share a CDR3 protein sequence are merged under the most common genes and DNA. Counted in this sample were some 800,000 distinct CDR3 sequences; approximately 44% of them appeared once. Nearly 20% of the sample comes from the top ten. Sequencing used blood. The receptors derive from a man between 60 and 70 years old in good health.

The V gene is TRBV28, the J gene TRBJ1-6; the D is unclear. The CDR3 contains 11 residues. Trimming shortened V by 9 bases and J by 9 bases, and 9 bases separated the two germline ends. Germline CDR1 MDHEN, CDR2 SYDVKM. The chain's CDR3 is CASSKASPLHF. The CDR3 DNA reads as TGTGCCAGTAGTAAGGCTTCACCCCTCCACTTT.

The chain is built from TRBV2 and TRBJ2-3, with 7 bases fitting TRBD2. The CDR3 is 14 amino acids. The V gene's germline CDR1 is SNHLY and CDR2 FYNNEI. The V gene end was trimmed by 5 bases and the J gene end by 8 bases; junction bases not matched to a gene: 10. The DNA for the CDR3 is TGTGCCAGCAGTCAACGGGGGGTCCTTTCTACGCAGTATTTT. Its protein product is CASSQRGVLSTQYF.

Note on this clonotype: At one end, the junction sequence differs from germline, possibly due to a read error. The chain uses TRBV29-1 and TRBJ2-1; the D call may be TRBD1 or TRBD2 (5 bases each). Germline CDR1 is SQVTM and CDR2 is ANQGSEA. The CDR3 is made up of 14 amino acids. Here the CDR3 DNA reads TGCTGCGTTGGGGGAGAAGGCTCCTACAATGAGCAGTTCTTC. Its protein product is CCVGGEGSYNEQFF.

The genes are TRBV7-2 and TRBJ1-1, with D unclear. Trimming took off 2 bases at V and 6 bases at J, with 7 bases between the two ends. The germline V gene encodes CDR1 SGHTA and CDR2 FQGNSA. This CDR3 is 12 amino acids long. Here the CDR3 reads CASSLWSSEAFF. The CDR3 region has the DNA TGTGCCAGCAGCTTATGGAGCTCTGAAGCTTTCTTT.

On this clonotype itself: A much bigger clone sits one base away, suggesting this may be a read error. CDR3 in amino acids: CSARDWGAGVHEQFF. Here the CDR3 DNA reads TGCAGTGCTAGAGATTGGGGAGCGGGAGTCCATGAGCAGTTCTTC. The V gene is TRBV20-1, the J gene TRBJ2-1; the match to TRBD2 covers 8 bases. Germline V gene data show CDR1 as DFQATT and CDR2 as SNEGSKA (reference sequence). Trimming took 0 bases from V and 8 from J; bases not matched to a gene: 9. The CDR3 covers 15 residues.

The chain has TRBV20-1 and TRBJ2-7, with 11 bases identical to TRBD2. CDR3 length equals 14 residues. The ends lost 5 bases at V and 2 bases at J; junction bases unmatched: 5. CDR1 is DFQATT, CDR2 SNEGSKA, per germline (reference sequence). The CDR3 coding sequence is TGCAGTGCTCCTGCGACTAGCGGGACCTACGAGCAGTACTTC. Its translation: CSAPATSGTYEQYF.

V gene TRBV12-3 or TRBV12-4 combines with J gene TRBJ2-7; TRBD2 might be the D (7 bases). The CDR3 extends over 16 amino acids. Trimming pared 1 base from V and 5 bases from J, leaving 18 bases between. The CDR3 region is CASSLVPWGGLDEQYF. Written as DNA, the CDR3 is TGTGCCAGCAGTTTAGTGCCGTGGGGGGGGCTAGACGAGCAGTACTTC.

As concerns this clonotype: An end of the junction differs from the germline gene, which may be a read error. The CDR3, as DNA: TGTGCCAGCAGTTTAAAGGGATTTAATGAAGAACTGTTTTTT. Protein product: CASSLKGFNEELFF. The gene calls are TRBV12-3 or TRBV12-4 and TRBJ1-4, with D uncertain. The CDR3 runs to 14 residues.

V is TRBV20-1 and J is TRBJ1-3; 9 bases fit TRBD1. The CDR3 loop spans 15 amino acids. Germline CDR1 is DFQATT and CDR2 is SNEGSKA (reference sequence). The junction had 7 bases not matched to a gene; V was cut back by 4 bases and J by 3 bases. In nucleotides, the CDR3 is TGCAGTGCTATTCCGGGACAGGGAGTTGGAAACACCATATATTTT. As protein: CSAIPGQGVGNTIYF.

This clonotype was found many times. The genes are TRBV12-5 and TRBJ1-2, with TRBD1 as a possible D gene (5 bases). Per germline, CDR1 LGHNT and CDR2 FRNRAP. V was clipped by 1 base and J by 2 bases, with 17 bases between them. CDR3 length: 17 residues. CDR3: CASGLGPGRVQNYGYTF. The CDR3 coding sequence is TGTGCTAGTGGTTTGGGTCCGGGCAGGGTCCAGAACTATGGCTACACCTTC.

V gene TRBV29-1 combines with J gene TRBJ2-2; D unresolved. In germline, CDR1 is SQVTM, CDR2 ANQGSEA. V was clipped by 3 bases and J by 2 bases, with 13 bases between them. There are 15 residues in the CDR3. The CDR3 is CSVDLRQTNTGELFF. For the CDR3, the DNA is TGCAGCGTTGATTTGCGTCAGACCAACACCGGGGAGCTGTTTTTT.

In regard to this clonotype: The CDR3 does not close with the conserved phenylalanine or tryptophan, likely indicating a read error. The chain recombines TRBV20-1 with TRBJ2-7, with D perhaps matching TRBD1 or TRBD2 (7 bases each). CDR1 and CDR2 (germline): DFQATT, SNEGSKA (reference sequence). Trimming stripped 2 bases from V and 5 bases from J, with 16 bases between. The CDR3 totals 14 residues. The CDR3 loop is CSARSGTARDEQYL. Here the CDR3 DNA reads TGCAGTGCTAGAAGCGGGACAGCACGAGACGAGCAGTACTTG.

This clonotype has just a few counts. The V call is TRBV6-5, the J call TRBJ1-5; D is perhaps TRBD1 (5 bases). Germline CDR1 MNHEY, CDR2 SVGAGI. The CDR3 spans 15 residues. V lost 2 bases, J lost 0 bases, and 8 bases lay in between. This CDR3 reads CASSYDRNSNQPQHF. Written as DNA, the CDR3 is TGTGCCAGCAGTTACGACAGAAATAGCAATCAGCCCCAGCATTTT.

This clonotype appeared a few times. This chain uses TRBV29-1 with TRBJ1-1; D is unresolved. V lost 2 bases, J lost 10 bases, and 17 bases lay in between. Germline assignment: CDR1 SQVTM and CDR2 ANQGSEA. The CDR3 loop spans 13 amino acids. In nucleotides, the CDR3 is TGCAGCGTTGAAAAGGAGGTCTCCCGGGGAGCTTTCTTT. Encoded protein: CSVEKEVSRGAFF.

As concerns this clonotype: The junction and the germline gene differ at one end; a read error may be behind it. The CDR3 sequence is CASSHEGWRETQYF. In DNA form, the CDR3 reads TGCGCCAGCAGCCACGAGGGTTGGAGGGAGACCCAGTACTTC. This chain uses TRBV14 with TRBJ2-5, with D possibly TRBD2 on 5 matching bases. Germline lookup yields CDR1 SGHDN and CDR2 FVKESK. This CDR3 is 14 amino acids long.

This clonotype appeared many times. The rearrangement links TRBV11-3 to TRBJ2-7, with 8 bases matching TRBD1. Germline V gene lookup returns CDR1 SGHNT and CDR2 YENEEA. The CDR3 has 15 amino acids. Trimming cost V 4 bases and J 3 bases; bases outside gene matches: 8. CDR3 sequence reads: CASSSRGTGSYEQYF. CDR3 bases: TGTGCCAGCAGCTCTAGGGGGACAGGAAGCTACGAGCAGTACTTC.

The chain has TRBV4-1 and TRBJ2-1; a possible D gene is TRBD2 (6 bases). The DNA matches TRBJ2-7 better at its end, which makes the J call doubtful. The germline CDR1 and CDR2 sequences are MGHRA and YSYEKL. This CDR3 is 15 amino acids long. The CDR3 region is CASSGTFSSYNEQYF. CDR3 DNA sequence: TGCGCCAGCAGCGGGACTTTCAGCTCCTACAATGAGCAGTACTTC.